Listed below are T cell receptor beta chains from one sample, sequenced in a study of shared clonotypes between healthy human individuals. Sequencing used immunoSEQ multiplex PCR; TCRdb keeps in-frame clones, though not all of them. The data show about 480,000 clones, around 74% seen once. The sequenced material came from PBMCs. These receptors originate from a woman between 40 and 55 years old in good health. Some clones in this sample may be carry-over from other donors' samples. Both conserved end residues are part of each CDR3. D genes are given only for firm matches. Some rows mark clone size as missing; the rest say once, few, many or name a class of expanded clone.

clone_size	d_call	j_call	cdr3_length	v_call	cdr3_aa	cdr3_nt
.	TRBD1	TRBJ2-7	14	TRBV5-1	CASSSGQGPYEQYF	TGCGCCAGCAGCTCCGGACAGGGTCCCTACGAGCAGTACTTC
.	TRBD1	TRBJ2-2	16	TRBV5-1	CASSLRQGVSTGELFF	TGCGCCAGCAGCTTGAGGCAGGGGGTCTCCACCGGGGAGCTGTTTTTT
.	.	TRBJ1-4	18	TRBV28	CASTYPRDTIATNEKLFF	TGTGCCAGCACCTACCCCCGGGACACAATTGCAACTAATGAAAAACTGTTTTTT
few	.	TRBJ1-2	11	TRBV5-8	CASSRFYGYTF	TGTGCCAGCAGCAGGTTCTATGGCTACACCTTC
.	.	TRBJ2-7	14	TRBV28	CASSTPGATYEQYF	TGTGCCAGCAGTACTCCCGGCGCCACATACGAGCAGTACTTC
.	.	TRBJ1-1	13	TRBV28	CASSPGGGTEAFF	TGTGCCAGCAGCCCCGGTGGCGGCACTGAAGCTTTCTTT
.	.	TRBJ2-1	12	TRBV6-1	CAGRAPNNEQFF	TGTGCCGGACGGGCTCCCAACAATGAGCAGTTCTTC
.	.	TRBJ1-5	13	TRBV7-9	CASSLESRQPQHF	TGTGCCAGCAGCTTAGAGAGTCGTCAGCCCCAGCATTTT
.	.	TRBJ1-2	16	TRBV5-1	CASSFSVTDPNYGYTF	TGCGCCAGCAGCTTCTCGGTGACGGACCCTAACTATGGCTACACCTTC
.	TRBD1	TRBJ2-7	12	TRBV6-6	CASRPGQGEQYF	TGTGCCAGCAGGCCGGGACAGGGTGAGCAGTACTTC
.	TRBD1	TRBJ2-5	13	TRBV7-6	CAIRDRVWETQYF	TGTGCCATCCGTGACAGGGTTTGGGAGACCCAGTACTTC
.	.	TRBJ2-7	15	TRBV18	CASSPGTGPSYEQYF	TGTGCCAGCTCACCAGGAACAGGCCCCTCCTACGAGCAGTACTTC
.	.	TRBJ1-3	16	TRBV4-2	CASSQVRDMAGNTIYF	TGTGCCAGCAGCCAAGTAAGGGACATGGCTGGAAACACCATATATTTT
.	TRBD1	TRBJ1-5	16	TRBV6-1	CASSEAVGQGVQPQHF	TGTGCCAGCAGTGAAGCGGTAGGACAGGGCGTTCAGCCCCAGCATTTT
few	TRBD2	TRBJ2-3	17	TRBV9	CASSPRTSGRATDTQYF	TGTGCCAGCAGCCCTCGGACTAGCGGGAGAGCAACAGATACGCAGTATTTT
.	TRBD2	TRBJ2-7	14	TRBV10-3	CAISVAGDSYEQYF	TGTGCCATCAGTGTTGCGGGGGACTCCTACGAGCAGTACTTC
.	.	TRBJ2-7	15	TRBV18	CASSPQAAGANEQYF	TGTGCCAGCTCACCACAAGCCGCAGGGGCCAACGAGCAGTACTTC
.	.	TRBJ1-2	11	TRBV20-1	CSASTNYGYTF	TGCAGTGCTAGCACTAACTATGGCTACACCTTC
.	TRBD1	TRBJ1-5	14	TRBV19	CASGGQGGNQPQHF	TGTGCCAGTGGGGGACAGGGCGGCAATCAGCCCCAGCATTTT
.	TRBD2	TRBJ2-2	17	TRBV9	CASRGSSGSANTGELFF	TGTGCCAGCAGAGGAAGTAGCGGGAGTGCGAACACCGGGGAGCTGTTTTTT
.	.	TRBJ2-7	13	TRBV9	CASSVTGLDEQYF	TGTGCCAGCAGCGTCACAGGGTTGGACGAGCAGTACTTC
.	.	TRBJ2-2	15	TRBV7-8	CASSSLGANTGELFF	TGTGCCAGCAGCTCCCTAGGAGCGAACACCGGGGAGCTGTTTTTT
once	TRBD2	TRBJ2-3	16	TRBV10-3	CAISESSGRGTDTQYF	TGTGCCATCAGTGAGTCTAGCGGGAGGGGCACAGATACGCAGTATTTT
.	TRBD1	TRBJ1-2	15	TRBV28	CASSQQGGKNYGYTF	TGTGCCAGCAGTCAACAGGGGGGGAAGAACTATGGCTACACCTTC
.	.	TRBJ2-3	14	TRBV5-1	CASSPRQTGDTQYF	TGCGCCAGCAGCCCGAGACAGACAGGAGATACGCAGTATTTT
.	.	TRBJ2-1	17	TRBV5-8	CASSLSGRPTRYNEQFF	TGTGCCAGCAGCTTGAGCGGAAGACCGACTAGGTACAATGAGCAGTTCTTC
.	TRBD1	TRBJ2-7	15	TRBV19	CASSMPRQGIHEQYF	TGTGCCAGTAGTATGCCACGACAGGGTATTCACGAGCAGTACTTC
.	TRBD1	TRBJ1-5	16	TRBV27	CASSSPRTGSNQPQHF	TGTGCCAGCAGTTCCCCACGGACAGGTAGCAATCAGCCCCAGCATTTT
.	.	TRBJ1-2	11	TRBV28	CASSLRAFSTF	TGTGCCAGCAGTTTAAGAGCCTTCAGCACCTTC
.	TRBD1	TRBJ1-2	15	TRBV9	CASSTPTGPFYGYTF	TGTGCCAGCAGCACCCCGACAGGGCCCTTCTATGGCTACACCTTC
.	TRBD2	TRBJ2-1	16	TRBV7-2	CASSLVRLAGGNEQFF	TGTGCCAGCAGCTTAGTTCGGCTAGCGGGAGGAAATGAGCAGTTCTTC
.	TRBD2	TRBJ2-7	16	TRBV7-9	CASSTLLRGSSYEQYF	TGTGCCAGCAGCACCCTCCTTCGCGGGAGCTCCTACGAGCAGTACTTC
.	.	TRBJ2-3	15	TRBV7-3	CASSQRLSPTDTQYF	TGTGCCAGCAGCCAACGACTAAGCCCCACAGATACGCAGTATTTT
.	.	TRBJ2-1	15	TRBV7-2	CASSLAGRAENEQFF	TGTGCCAGCAGCTTAGCGGGCAGGGCAGAAAATGAGCAGTTCTTC
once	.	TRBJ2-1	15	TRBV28	CASSSLGGIYNEQFF	TGTGCCAGCAGTTCTTTGGGCGGGATCTACAATGAGCAGTTCTTC
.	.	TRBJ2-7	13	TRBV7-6	CASSFGPSYEQYF	TGTGCCAGCAGCTTCGGGCCCTCCTACGAGCAGTACTTC
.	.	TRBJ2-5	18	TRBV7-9	CASSLAGAREILQETQYF	TGTGCCAGCAGCCTAGCTGGGGCCAGGGAAATTCTCCAAGAGACCCAGTACTTC
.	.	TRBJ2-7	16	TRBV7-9	CASSLAGQTTTYEQYF	TGTGCCAGCAGCTTAGCAGGGCAGACGACAACCTACGAGCAGTACTTC
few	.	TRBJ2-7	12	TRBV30	CAWSVNTHLQYF	TGTGCCTGGAGTGTAAATACACACTTGCAGTACTTC
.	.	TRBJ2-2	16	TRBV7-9	CASSTRQGPEGGQLFF	TGTGCCAGCAGCACCAGACAGGGCCCCGAGGGGGGGCAGCTGTTTTTT
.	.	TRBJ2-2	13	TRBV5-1	CASNKLGSGELFF	TGCGCCAGCAATAAACTTGGGTCGGGGGAGCTGTTTTTT
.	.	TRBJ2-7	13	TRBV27	CASRYRGDGEQYF	TGTGCCAGCAGATACCGGGGCGACGGGGAGCAGTACTTC
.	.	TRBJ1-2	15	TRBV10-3	CATGTGSQGDYGYTF	TGTGCCACCGGGACCGGGTCCCAAGGTGACTATGGCTACACCTTC
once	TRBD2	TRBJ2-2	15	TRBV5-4	CASSEGTSNTGELFF	TGTGCCAGCAGCGAAGGGACTAGCAACACCGGGGAGCTGTTTTTT
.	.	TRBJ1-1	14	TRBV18	CASSPSGGESEAFF	TGTGCCAGCTCACCGTCTGGGGGTGAGTCTGAAGCTTTCTTT
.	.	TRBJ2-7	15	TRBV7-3	CASSHSEGGGYEQYF	TGTGCCAGCAGCCATAGCGAAGGAGGGGGGTATGAGCAGTACTTC
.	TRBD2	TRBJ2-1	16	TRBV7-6	CASRPLAGNSYNEQFF	TGTGCCAGCAGACCACTAGCGGGGAACTCCTACAATGAGCAGTTCTTC
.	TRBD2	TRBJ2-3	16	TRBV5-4	CASSFYSGRDTDTQYF	TGTGCCAGCAGCTTTTATAGCGGGAGGGACACAGATACGCAGTATTTT
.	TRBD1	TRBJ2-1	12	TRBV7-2	CASSQGVNEQFF	TGTGCCAGCAGCCAGGGGGTGAATGAGCAGTTCTTC
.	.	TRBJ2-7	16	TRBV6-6	CASSPRRASSFDEQYF	TGTGCCAGCAGTCCGCGCCGGGCGTCTAGCTTCGACGAGCAGTACTTC
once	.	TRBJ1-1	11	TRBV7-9	CASSFLPRAFF	TGTGCCAGCAGCTTTTTGCCTCGGGCTTTCTTT
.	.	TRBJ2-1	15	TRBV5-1	CASSVFSGPYNEQFF	TGCGCCAGCAGCGTGTTCTCGGGACCCTACAATGAGCAGTTCTTC
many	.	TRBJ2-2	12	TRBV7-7	CASSLGAGELFF	TGTGCTAGCAGCTTAGGGGCCGGGGAGCTGTTTTTT